Listed here are 22 T cell receptor beta chains from one sample, sequenced in a study of T-cell memory formation after mild COVID-19. TCRdb re-derived calls from the 5' RACE reads in MiXCR, one entry per CDR3 protein. The sample consists of over 450,000 distinct CDR3 sequences, about a fifth of them appearing once. Sequencing input: PBMCs or a T cell subset sorted from them (not recorded which). The receptors derive from an adult woman who had mild COVID-19 (a few samples of this study predate the infection). Cell type and time point are not known.

The CDR3 nucleotides are TGTGCCAGCAGCTTAGCGCTGACCCACAGAGGTCACTACGAGCAGTACTTC. Its protein is CASSLALTHRGHYEQYF. This rearrangement joins TRBV7-9 to TRBJ2-7; no firm D call. Germline CDR1 SEHNR, CDR2 FQNEAQ (reference sequence). This CDR3 is built from 17 residues. Trimming pared 0 bases from V and 3 bases from J, leaving 18 bases between.

The V call is TRBV12-3 or TRBV12-4, the J call TRBJ2-5; D gene unclear. The V end lost 2 bases, the J end lost 4 bases, and 11 bases lay between the germline ends. The CDR3 sequence is 14 residues long. CDR3 amino acids: CASSLSLGRETQYF. CDR3 coding DNA: TGTGCCAGCAGTTTATCCCTAGGACGAGAGACCCAGTACTTC.

This clonotype was seen more than once but under ten times. The chain recombines TRBV27 with TRBJ2-3; D unresolved. Trimming cost V 8 bases and J 4 bases, with 16 bases left between them. The length of the CDR3 is 14 residues. CDR1 MNHEY and CDR2 SMNVEV come from the germline V gene (reference sequence). This CDR3 is CASASWLGPDTQYF. Here the CDR3 DNA reads TGTGCCAGCGCCTCCTGGCTAGGCCCAGATACGCAGTATTTT.

The CDR3 here is CASSLAQHASTDTQYF. The CDR3 region has the DNA TGTGCCAGCAGCTTAGCTCAACACGCTAGCACAGATACGCAGTATTTT. This sequence joins TRBV7-8 and TRBJ2-3; D is unresolved. The CDR3 loop spans 16 amino acids. From germline, CDR1 is SGHVS and CDR2 FQNEAQ. V was cut by 0 bases and J by 0 bases, with 10 bases left in between.

This chain uses TRBV3-1 with TRBJ2-7; D is uncertain. Germline V gene lookup returns CDR1 LGHDT and CDR2 YNNKEL (reference sequence). The ends were cut back, 1 base at V and 6 bases at J, with 1 base in the middle. The CDR3 is made up of 10 amino acids. DNA of the CDR3: TGTGCCAGCAGCCAAGCCGAGCAGTACTTC. This encodes CASSQAEQYF.

This clonotype was recorded a few times. CDR3: CATSDLGASGSIDEQFF. The CDR3 bases are TGTGCCACCAGTGACCTGGGGGCAAGCGGGAGTATCGATGAGCAGTTCTTC. The chain combines TRBV24-1 with TRBJ2-1; 8 bases are shared with TRBD2. Trimming cost V 4 bases and J 8 bases; bases outside gene matches: 15. CDR3 length: 17 amino acids. Germline loops: CDR1 KGHDR, CDR2 SFDVKD.

The chain employs TRBV30 and TRBJ2-1; 8 nucleotides line up with TRBD2. Germline V gene data show CDR1 as GTSNPN and CDR2 as SVGIG (reference sequence). V was clipped by 4 bases and J by 6 bases; unmatched bases: 14. There are 16 residues in the CDR3. DNA of the CDR3: TGTGCCTGGACCCCCCGGGTGTTAGCGGGATTCAATGAGCAGTTCTTC. This encodes CAWTPRVLAGFNEQFF.

CDR3 loop: CSPPAVLTERNEQFF. The CDR3 DNA reads TGCAGTCCACCCGCGGTCCTAACCGAGAGGAATGAGCAGTTCTTC. The chain combines TRBV20-1 with TRBJ2-1, with D unclear. Germline lookup yields CDR1 DFQATT and CDR2 SNEGSKA (reference sequence). V was cut by 8 bases and J by 7 bases, with 24 bases left in between. The CDR3 sequence is 15 residues long.

The genes are TRBV6-1 and TRBJ2-3; TRBD2 might be the D (6 bases). V was shortened by 2 bases and J by 0 bases, with 12 bases between the two germline ends. This CDR3 spans 16 amino acids. CDR1 is MNHNS and CDR2 is SASEGT in the germline V gene. In DNA, the CDR3 is TGTGCCAGCAGTGAATATGGAGGGGCTAGCACAGATACGCAGTATTTT. It yields the protein CASSEYGGASTDTQYF.

The V call is TRBV3-1, the J call TRBJ1-5; D remains ambiguous. Germline-derived CDR1 and CDR2 are LGHDT and YNNKEL (reference sequence). V was cut by 2 bases and J by 3 bases, with 8 bases left in between. The CDR3 covers 14 residues. CDR3 residues: CASSQPPANQPQHF. The CDR3 DNA reads TGTGCCAGCAGCCAACCCCCCGCCAATCAGCCCCAGCATTTT.

This clonotype was observed a few times. The V and J genes are TRBV7-2 and TRBJ2-5, with 9 nucleotides matching TRBD2. The CDR3 is 16 amino acids. Germline V gene lookup returns CDR1 SGHTA and CDR2 FQGNSA. V gave up 5 bases and J gave up 3 bases; unmatched junction bases: 10. In DNA form, the CDR3 reads TGTGCCAGCAGCCCGCTGACGGCTAGCGGGGAAGAGACCCAGTACTTC. This codes for CASSPLTASGEETQYF. Variable domain in full (rest from reference TRBV7-2 and TRBJ2-5): GAGVSQSPSNKVTEKGKDVELRCDPISGHTALYWYRQSLGQGLEFLIYFQGNSAPDKSGLPSDRFSAERTGGSVSTLTIQRTQQEDSAVYLCASSPLTASGEETQYFGPGTRLLVL.

This clonotype has just a few counts. The chain joins TRBV18 to TRBJ2-7; D may be TRBD1 (7 bases). This CDR3 is 14 amino acids long. Between the trimmed V and J ends, which lost 4 bases and 6 bases, there was a span of 16 bases. From germline, CDR1 is KGHSH and CDR2 LQKENI. The CDR3 protein is CASSLRGTAGEQYF. DNA for the CDR3: TGTGCCAGCTCACTCCGCGGGACAGCCGGCGAGCAGTACTTC.

This clonotype was seen a handful of times. CDR3 coding DNA: TGTGCCAGCAGCACCCCTCCGGGAGCATACACAGATACGCAGTATTTT. It translates to CASSTPPGAYTDTQYF. This chain connects TRBV7-9 to TRBJ2-3; maybe TRBD2 (6 bases). V was pared by 5 bases and J by 2 bases, with 17 bases between. CDR1 SEHNR and CDR2 FQNEAQ come from the germline V gene (reference sequence). CDR3 length equals 16 residues.

This clonotype was recorded a few times. The chain has TRBV5-6 and TRBJ2-1, with 9 bases fitting TRBD2. The CDR3 totals 16 residues. Germline CDR1 SGHDT, CDR2 YYEEEE. The V and J ends lost 1 base and 5 bases, in that order; junction bases with no gene match: 7. CDR3 DNA: TGTGCCAGCAGCTTGAAACGACTAGCGGTTGACAATGAGCAGTTCTTC. Translating gives CASSLKRLAVDNEQFF.

This clonotype was seen a few times. V and J are TRBV5-1 and TRBJ1-2; 9 bases agree with TRBD1. This CDR3 spans 17 amino acids. J lost 3 bases, V lost 0 bases, and 9 bases had no gene match. In germline, CDR1 is SGHRS, CDR2 YFSETQ. Here the CDR3 reads CASSLEGQGRFDYGYTF. The CDR3 DNA sequence: TGCGCCAGCAGCTTGGAGGGACAGGGCAGATTCGACTATGGCTACACCTTC.

This clonotype was counted a few times. The rearrangement uses TRBV6-5 and TRBJ2-6; D is perhaps TRBD1 or TRBD2 (5 bases each). This CDR3 is 16 amino acids long. V was clipped by 0 bases and J by 1 base, with 7 bases between them. Germline CDR1 MNHEY, CDR2 SVGAGI. CDR3 in amino acids: CASSYSRGSGANVLTF. CDR3 nucleotide sequence: TGTGCCAGCAGTTACTCGAGGGGTTCTGGGGCCAACGTCCTGACTTTC.

This clonotype was detected only once. The chain couples TRBV7-7 to TRBJ2-5; 10 bases agree with TRBD2. Unmatched junction bases numbered 6, after V lost 5 bases and J lost 9 bases. This CDR3 is built from 13 residues. Germline V gene data show CDR1 as SSHAT and CDR2 as FNYEAQ (reference sequence). The CDR3 DNA reads TGTGCCAGCAGCCCTAGCGGGGGCTGGTCCCAGTACTTC. The encoded protein is CASSPSGGWSQYF. The entire variable domain, with the rest obtained from reference TRBV7-7 and TRBJ2-5, is as follows: GAGVSQSPRYKVTKRGQDVTLRCDPISSHATLYWYQQALGQGPEFLTYFNYEAQPDKSGLPSDRFSAERPEGSISTLTIQRTEQRDSAMYRCASSPSGGWSQYFGPGTRLLVL.

V usage is TRBV5-5 and J usage is TRBJ2-7; TRBD1 is a possible D gene (6 bases). This CDR3 has 14 residues. The V gene lost 4 bases and the J gene lost 3 bases, with 14 bases spanning the gap. Germline loops: CDR1 SGHKS, CDR2 YYEKEE (reference sequence). The DNA of the CDR3 is TGTGCCAGCAGCCCTCTAGGGGGTAACTACGAGCAGTACTTC. Translating it yields CASSPLGGNYEQYF.

This clonotype was seen more than once but under ten times. The V and J genes are TRBV4-3 and TRBJ2-2; D not certain. V gave up 4 bases and J gave up 2 bases, with 14 bases separating them. Germline V lookup: CDR1 LGHNA, CDR2 YSLEER. The CDR3 extends over 16 amino acids. CDR3 amino acids: CASSLPTEFNTGELFF. CDR3 sequence (DNA): TGCGCCAGCAGCCTCCCCACGGAGTTTAACACCGGGGAGCTGTTTTTT.

This chain uses TRBV29-1 with TRBJ2-1; D is uncertain. Germline V gene lookup returns CDR1 SQVTM and CDR2 ANQGSEA. CDR3 size: 13 residues. The ends were cut back, 3 bases at V and 4 bases at J, with 10 bases in the middle. In DNA form, the CDR3 reads TGCAGCGTTGAGGCTATGGGTTACAATGAGCAGTTCTTC. Its protein is CSVEAMGYNEQFF.

The chain combines TRBV2 with TRBJ1-1; unclear D gene. Germline V gives CDR1 SNHLY, CDR2 FYNNEI. V lost 6 bases to trimming and J lost 0 bases, with 14 bases between them. The CDR3 has 15 residues. The CDR3 is CASRELRSMNTEAFF. DNA for the CDR3: TGTGCCAGCAGGGAGCTGCGGAGCATGAACACTGAAGCTTTCTTT.

V is TRBV5-4 and J is TRBJ1-2; 9 positions agree with TRBD1. Germline CDR1 is SGHNT and CDR2 is YYREEE (reference sequence). This CDR3 is built from 15 residues. The junction had 8 bases not matched to a gene; V was cut back by 0 bases and J by 8 bases. CDR3 in amino acids: CASSLAGGQGQGYTF. The CDR3 nucleotides read TGTGCCAGCAGCTTGGCCGGGGGACAGGGTCAGGGCTACACCTTC.